This T cell receptor beta chain was obtained from a study of shared clonotypes between healthy human individuals. Deep was the level used in running the assay. Data came from immunoSEQ multiplex PCR; TCRdb stores just in-frame clones and leaves some out. Of some 2,400,000 clones in the sample, almost 96% were seen once. All the donors were Caucasian adults who lived in Nashville, Tennessee. A split of CD4+ cells into CD45RA+ naive and CD45RA-negative memory subsets was performed. The sequence came from a man aged 18 to 30 in good health. Specimen: naive CD4+ T cells sorted from blood. As for subset: CD45RA+ positively selected.

CDR3 bases: TGTGCCAGCAGCTTAACGCGGAGCTCCTACAATGAGCAGTTCTTC. This codes for CASSLTRSSYNEQFF. The genes are TRBV7-6 and TRBJ2-1; D uncertain. The CDR3 totals 15 residues. The V and J ends lost 2 bases and 0 bases respectively, with 8 bases between them. Germline lookup yields CDR1 SGHVS and CDR2 FNYEAQ.